Following are 30 T cell receptor beta chains from one sample sequenced in a study of OX40 agonist ivuxolimab in advanced cancers. Method: immunoSEQ multiplex PCR; TCRdb's copy keeps in-frame clones and lacks some. The table shows about 79,000 clones, with under 85% occurring only once. This specimen consisted of CD4+ or CD8+ T cells sorted from blood, obtained in a trial of the OX40 agonist ivuxolimab. The receptors stem from an adult with an advanced solid tumor such as melanoma, head and neck, liver or kidney cancer.

This clone was detected once. The rearrangement joins TRBV18 to TRBJ1-1; 8 nucleotides match TRBD1. This CDR3 contains 13 residues. Germline lookup yields CDR1 KGHSH and CDR2 LQKENI. Germline trimming cut 5 bases from V and 8 bases from J; bases unmatched to any gene: 7. The CDR3 region has the DNA TGTGCCAGCTCATCAAGACAGGGGTCGGAAGCTTTCTTT. Residues: CASSSRQGSEAFF.

This chain links TRBV7-9 with TRBJ2-1; D remains ambiguous. Germline CDR1 SEHNR, CDR2 FQNEAQ (reference sequence). Trimming shortened V by 1 base and J by 5 bases, and 9 bases separated the two germline ends. The CDR3 extends over 14 amino acids. CDR3 nucleotide sequence: TGTGCCAGCAGCTTAGGTTTCCTAAACAATGAGCAGTTCTTC. Translation gives CASSLGFLNNEQFF.

The CDR3 loop reads CASSPAGNQPQHF. In DNA, the CDR3 is TGCGCCAGCAGCCCGGCGGGTAATCAGCCCCAGCATTTT. The rearrangement joins TRBV5-1 to TRBJ1-5; D is unclear. This CDR3 is built from 13 residues. The germline gives CDR1 SGHRS, CDR2 YFSETQ. V was cut by 4 bases and J by 4 bases, with 9 bases left in between.

V usage is TRBV19 and J usage is TRBJ2-7, with D possibly being TRBD1 (6 bases). This CDR3 has 15 residues. V was cut by 2 bases and J by 2 bases, with 13 bases left in between. Looked up from germline, CDR1 is LNHDA and CDR2 is SQIVND (reference sequence). The DNA of the CDR3 is TGTGCCAGTAGTATACGCAGGGGCGTCACCTACGAGCAGTACTTC. Translating gives CASSIRRGVTYEQYF.

The chain carries TRBV19 and TRBJ2-1; TRBD2 is a possible D gene (5 bases). CDR1 and CDR2 (germline): LNHDA, SQIVND (reference sequence). The V end was cut by 6 bases, the J end by 2 bases, with 17 bases between. CDR3 size: 16 residues. The CDR3 DNA is TGTGCCAGTAGGGCGCAGGACTTCGGAACCTACAATGAGCAGTTCTTC. Its translation is CASRAQDFGTYNEQFF. Full variable domain (outside the CDR3, taken from reference TRBV19 and TRBJ2-1): DGGITQSPKYLFRKEGQNVTLSCEQNLNHDAMYWYRQDPGQGLRLIYYSQIVNDFQKGDIAEGYSVSREKKESFPLTVTSAQKNPTAFYLCASRAQDFGTYNEQFFGPGTRLTVL.

The chain is built from TRBV27 and TRBJ2-4, with no clear D. CDR1 and CDR2 from the germline V gene are MNHEY and SMNVEV (reference sequence). The CDR3 loop spans 15 amino acids. Deletions cut 6 bases from V and 0 bases from J, with 12 bases between. The CDR3 is CASSSGTSAKNIQYF. CDR3 nucleotide sequence: TGTGCCAGCAGCTCCGGTACGTCAGCCAAAAACATTCAGTACTTC.

In nucleotides, the CDR3 is TGTGCCAGCAGCTTTGATAAGTCGTCTGGAAACACCATATATTTT. It specifies CASSFDKSSGNTIYF. The chain is built from TRBV5-8 and TRBJ1-3; D gene unclear. Trimming left V 2 bases short and J 1 base short, with 10 bases between. The CDR3 is 15 amino acids. Germline V gives CDR1 SGHTS, CDR2 YDEGEE. Combining the CDR3 with reference TRBV5-8 and TRBJ1-3 gives the whole variable domain EAGVTQSPTHLIKTRGQQATLRCSPISGHTSVYWYQQALGLGLQFLLWYDEGEERNRGNFPPRFSGRQFPNYSSELNVNALELEDSALYLCASSFDKSSGNTIYFGEGSWLTVV.

This sequence joins TRBV4-2 and TRBJ2-1; TRBD2 matches 11 bases. Germline CDR1 is LGHNA and CDR2 is YNFKEQ. The CDR3 consists of 19 residues. The ends lost 0 bases at V and 2 bases at J; junction bases unmatched: 9. CDR3 in DNA: TGTGCCAGCAGCCAAGAAGGTCTAGCGGGAGGTCTCCCCTACAATGAGCAGTTCTTC. This sequence encodes CASSQEGLAGGLPYNEQFF.

The rearrangement joins TRBV11-1 to TRBJ2-1, with D possibly being TRBD2 (6 bases). The CDR3 runs to 14 residues. In germline, CDR1 is SGHAT, CDR2 FQDESV (reference sequence). V lost 1 base and J 6 bases, leaving 10 bases between the germline ends. The CDR3 protein is CASSLGGDLNEQFF. Written as DNA, the CDR3 is TGTGCCAGCAGCTTAGGGGGGGACCTCAATGAGCAGTTCTTC.

The chain combines TRBV25-1 with TRBJ2-2, with D hard to call. Per the germline V gene, CDR1 is MGHDK and CDR2 is SYGVNS. The CDR3 is 14 residues long. V dropped 7 bases and J dropped 2 bases, with 11 bases sitting between them. The CDR3 DNA sequence: TGTGCCAGCATCGGTCAGACCAACACCGGGGAGCTGTTTTTT. This sequence encodes CASIGQTNTGELFF. Full variable domain (missing parts from reference TRBV25-1 and TRBJ2-2): EADIYQTPRYLVIGTGKKITLECSQTMGHDKMYWYQQDPGMELHLIHYSYGVNSTEKGDLSSESTVSRIRTEHFPLTLESARPSHTSQYLCASIGQTNTGELFFGEGSRLTVL.

The chain joins TRBV2 to TRBJ2-2; the match to TRBD1 covers 7 bases. Germline V lookup: CDR1 SNHLY, CDR2 FYNNEI. With V trimmed by 7 bases and J by 2 bases, 10 bases remained unmatched. The CDR3 covers 16 residues. The CDR3 protein is CASNFIGTANTGELFF. The CDR3 region has the DNA TGTGCCAGCAATTTTATTGGGACAGCAAACACCGGGGAGCTGTTTTTT.

The chain is built from TRBV6-5 and TRBJ2-5; no reliable D call. In germline, CDR1 is MNHEY, CDR2 SVGAGI. V gave up 7 bases and J gave up 7 bases, with 16 bases separating them. The CDR3 is 13 amino acids. DNA for the CDR3: TGTGCCAGCACTTCCGACCTTGGCGGGACCCAGTACTTC. Protein: CASTSDLGGTQYF.

In its sample, this clone was seen once. The genes are TRBV27 and TRBJ2-2, with D unclear. Per the germline V gene, CDR1 is MNHEY and CDR2 is SMNVEV (reference sequence). V lost 2 bases and J 5 bases, leaving 6 bases between the germline ends. The CDR3 loop spans 13 amino acids. The CDR3 region has the DNA TGTGCCAGCAGTTTACGTGGAACCGGGGAGCTGTTTTTT. Its protein is CASSLRGTGELFF.

The gene calls are TRBV11-2 and TRBJ2-3; tentatively, D is TRBD2 (5 bases). CDR1 and CDR2 (germline): SGHAT, FQNNGV. V was trimmed by 1 base and J by 1 base, leaving 9 bases between them. The CDR3 covers 15 residues. The CDR3 protein is CASSLVWRGTDTQYF. The CDR3 region has the DNA TGTGCCAGCAGCTTAGTCTGGCGGGGCACAGATACGCAGTATTTT.

The gene calls are TRBV6-5 and TRBJ1-1; no reliable D call. V was clipped by 6 bases and J by 7 bases, with 21 bases between them. Germline V lookup: CDR1 MNHEY, CDR2 SVGAGI. The CDR3 is made up of 15 amino acids. The chain's CDR3 is CASRGFRATYFEAFF. The CDR3 coding sequence is TGTGCCAGCAGAGGTTTCCGGGCCACTTATTTTGAAGCTTTCTTT.

This chain links TRBV15 with TRBJ1-4; 7 nucleotides align to TRBD1. Germline CDR1 is LNHNV and CDR2 is YYDKDF (reference sequence). This CDR3 is built from 17 residues. J gave up 1 base and V 0 bases, and 5 bases lay outside the gene matches. The CDR3: CATSREGRGGTNEKLFF. In DNA form, the CDR3 reads TGTGCCACCAGCAGAGAGGGCAGGGGGGGAACTAATGAAAAACTGTTTTTT.

The chain joins TRBV6-6 to TRBJ1-5; D gene ambiguous. Trimming removed 5 bases at V and 5 bases at J, with 7 bases between. Germline lookup yields CDR1 MNHNY and CDR2 SVGAGI (reference sequence). The CDR3 covers 12 residues. For the CDR3, the DNA is TGTGCCAGCAGTCTCCCCTATCAGCCCCAGCATTTT. Translation: CASSLPYQPQHF.

The chain couples TRBV4-1 to TRBJ2-7, with D perhaps TRBD2 (6 bases). CDR1 is MGHRA, CDR2 YSYEKL, per germline. V was cut by 1 base and J by 0 bases, with 16 bases left in between. The CDR3 spans 17 residues. CDR3 amino acids: CASSQGPGERASYEQYF. CDR3 bases: TGCGCCAGCAGCCAAGGGCCGGGGGAGCGGGCCTCCTACGAGCAGTACTTC.

V and J are TRBV7-2 and TRBJ2-5; 7 nucleotides align to TRBD1. Germline values: CDR1 SGHTA, CDR2 FQGNSA. This CDR3 has 15 residues. Trimming took 5 bases from V and 3 from J; bases not matched to a gene: 9. The CDR3 sequence: CASSPWVGGEETQYF. The CDR3 DNA sequence: TGTGCCAGCAGCCCCTGGGTAGGGGGCGAAGAGACCCAGTACTTC.

The gene calls are TRBV11-2 and TRBJ1-1; a possible D gene is TRBD1 (5 bases). Germline V CDR1 and CDR2: SGHAT, FQNNGV. There are 16 residues in the CDR3. With 7 bases removed from V and 1 base from J, the gap between germline ends came to 19 bases. In DNA form, the CDR3 reads TGTGCCAGCACCTCCGACGGGGCCGACGGGAACACTGAAGCTTTCTTT. This encodes CASTSDGADGNTEAFF.

This clone occurred a few times. V gene TRBV4-1 combines with J gene TRBJ1-2, with a weak D call TRBD1 (6 bases). Germline assignment: CDR1 MGHRA and CDR2 YSYEKL. The CDR3 loop spans 13 amino acids. Trimming took 5 bases from V and 5 from J, leaving 12 bases between them. CDR3: CASSYSTGYGYTF. The CDR3 bases are TGCGCCAGCAGCTACTCGACAGGTTATGGCTACACCTTC.

This sequence joins TRBV28 and TRBJ1-4; 8 bases align to TRBD1. Trimming at V came to 5 bases and at J to 4 bases, leaving 6 bases not matched to a gene. Germline V gives CDR1 MDHEN, CDR2 SYDVKM. The CDR3 totals 15 residues. The CDR3 is CASSGGDRLNEKLFF. In nucleotides, the CDR3 is TGTGCCAGCAGTGGGGGGGACAGGCTTAATGAAAAACTGTTTTTT.

This clone was counted a single time. CDR3 amino acids: CASSVETGSTYEQYF. The CDR3 bases are TGTGCCAGCAGTGTCGAGACGGGATCTACCTACGAGCAGTACTTC. The chain links TRBV27 to TRBJ2-7, with D possibly TRBD2 on 5 matching bases. Between the trimmed V and J ends, which lost 5 bases and 2 bases, there was a span of 16 bases. Germline loops: CDR1 MNHEY, CDR2 SMNVEV (reference sequence). The CDR3 spans 15 residues.

The chain has TRBV28 and TRBJ1-4, with a tentative D call TRBD1 (6 bases). V dropped 8 bases and J dropped 10 bases, with 26 bases sitting between them. The CDR3 consists of 16 residues. CDR1 is MDHEN and CDR2 is SYDVKM in the germline V gene. This chain's CDR3 is CASSTRGEGPDGKLFF. The CDR3 DNA is TGTGCCAGCTCCACTAGGGGGGAAGGGCCCGACGGAAAACTGTTTTTT. The full variable domain, its missing parts supplied by reference TRBV28 and TRBJ1-4, is DVKVTQSSRYLVKRTGEKVFLECVQDMDHENMFWYRQDPGLGLRLIYFSYDVKMKEKGDIPEGYSVSREKKERFSLILESASTNQTSMYLCASSTRGEGPDGKLFFGSGTQLSVL.

The chain combines TRBV11-3 with TRBJ2-6; no firm D call. The length of the CDR3 is 15 residues. The germline V gene has CDR1 SGHNT and CDR2 YENEEA. V gave up 5 bases and J gave up 4 bases, with 12 bases separating them. CDR3 coding DNA: TGTGCCAGCAGCCTACCTTCAAGAGGGGCCAACGTCCTGACTTTC. Protein sequence: CASSLPSRGANVLTF.

This chain joins TRBV5-1 and TRBJ2-5, with D perhaps TRBD1 or TRBD2 (5 bases each). The CDR3 sequence is 15 residues long. V was trimmed by 4 bases and J by 1 base, leaving 14 bases between them. The germline CDR1 and CDR2 sequences are SGHRS and YFSETQ. CDR3 nucleotides: TGCGCCAGCAGCCCAAGGGACGCTGCCCAAGAGACCCAGTACTTC. It translates to CASSPRDAAQETQYF.

The chain has TRBV13 and TRBJ1-5; D is uncertain. Germline assignment: CDR1 PRHDT and CDR2 FYEKMQ (reference sequence). V dropped 6 bases and J dropped 0 bases, with 9 bases sitting between them. The CDR3 contains 14 residues. This CDR3 is CASRRSYSNQPQHF. The CDR3 coding sequence is TGTGCCAGCAGACGGAGCTATAGCAATCAGCCCCAGCATTTT.

This chain uses TRBV7-9 with TRBJ2-3; 7 nucleotides align to TRBD2. This CDR3 is 15 amino acids long. The V and J ends lost 2 bases and 3 bases, in that order; junction bases with no gene match: 5. Germline values: CDR1 SEHNR, CDR2 FQNEAQ (reference sequence). CDR3 DNA sequence: TGTGCCAGCAGCTTAAGTTCTAGCGGTACAGATACGCAGTATTTT. Protein: CASSLSSSGTDTQYF. Variable domain in full (rest from reference TRBV7-9 and TRBJ2-3): DTGVSQNPRHKITKRGQNVTFRCDPISEHNRLYWYRQTLGQGPEFLTYFQNEAQLEKSRLLSDRFSAERPKGSFSTLEIQRTEQGDSAMYLCASSLSSSGTDTQYFGPGTRLTVL.

This clone was seen once. This chain connects TRBV10-1 to TRBJ1-6, with D hard to call. Germline CDR1 WNHNN, CDR2 SYGVQD (reference sequence). CDR3 length: 14 amino acids. V gave up 8 bases and J gave up 6 bases, with 14 bases separating them. The CDR3 DNA follows: TGCGCCAGCGACTCGCCTAGGGTTAATTCACCCCTCCACTTT. The encoded protein is CASDSPRVNSPLHF.

The V call is TRBV11-3, the J call TRBJ2-5; D is undetermined. CDR1 is SGHNT and CDR2 is YENEEA in the germline V gene. The V end lost 3 bases, the J end lost 0 bases, and 8 bases lay between the germline ends. CDR3 size: 14 residues. The CDR3 protein is CASSLSGNQETQYF. The CDR3 bases are TGTGCCAGCAGCTTGAGTGGGAACCAAGAGACCCAGTACTTC.